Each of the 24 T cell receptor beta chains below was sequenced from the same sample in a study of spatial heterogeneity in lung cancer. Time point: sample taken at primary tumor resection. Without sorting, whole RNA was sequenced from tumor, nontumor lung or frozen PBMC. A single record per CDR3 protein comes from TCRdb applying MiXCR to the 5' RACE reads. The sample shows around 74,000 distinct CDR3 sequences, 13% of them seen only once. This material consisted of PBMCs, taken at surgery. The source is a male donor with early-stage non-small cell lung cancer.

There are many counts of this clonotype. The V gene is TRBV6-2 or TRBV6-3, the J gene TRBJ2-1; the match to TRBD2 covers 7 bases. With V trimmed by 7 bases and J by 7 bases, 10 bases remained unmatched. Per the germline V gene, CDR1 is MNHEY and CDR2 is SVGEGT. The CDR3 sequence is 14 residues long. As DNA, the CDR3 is TGTGCCAGCACCTTGGCTGGGGGGGGTAATGAGCAGTTCTTC. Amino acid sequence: CASTLAGGGNEQFF.

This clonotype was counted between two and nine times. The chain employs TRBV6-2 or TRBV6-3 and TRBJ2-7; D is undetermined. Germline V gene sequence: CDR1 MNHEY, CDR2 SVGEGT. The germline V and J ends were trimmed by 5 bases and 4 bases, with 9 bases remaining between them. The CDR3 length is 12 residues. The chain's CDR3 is CASSHAEYEQYF. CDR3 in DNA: TGTGCCAGCAGTCACGCGGAATACGAGCAGTACTTC.

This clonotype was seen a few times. Written as DNA, the CDR3 is TGTGCCAGCAGCCAAAAGACTCGACTAGATACGCAGTATTTT. Protein: CASSQKTRLDTQYF. The chain joins TRBV7-9 to TRBJ2-3; D unresolved. V lost 5 bases to trimming and J lost 5 bases, with 14 bases between them. CDR1 and CDR2 (germline): SEHNR, FQNEAQ (reference sequence). CDR3 size: 14 residues.

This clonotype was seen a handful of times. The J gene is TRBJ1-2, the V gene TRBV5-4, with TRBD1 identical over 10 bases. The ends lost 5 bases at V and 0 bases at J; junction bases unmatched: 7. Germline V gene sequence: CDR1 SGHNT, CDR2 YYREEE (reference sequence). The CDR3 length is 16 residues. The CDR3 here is CASSPGGTGANYGYTF. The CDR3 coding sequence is TGTGCCAGCAGTCCGGGTGGGACAGGGGCTAACTATGGCTACACCTTC.

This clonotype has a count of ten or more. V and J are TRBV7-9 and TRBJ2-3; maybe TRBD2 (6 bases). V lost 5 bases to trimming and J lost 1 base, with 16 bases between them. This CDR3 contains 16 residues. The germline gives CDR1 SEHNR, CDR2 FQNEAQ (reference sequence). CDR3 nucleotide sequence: TGTGCCAGCAGCCCCCTCGGGACTTACGGCACAGATACGCAGTATTTT. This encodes CASSPLGTYGTDTQYF.

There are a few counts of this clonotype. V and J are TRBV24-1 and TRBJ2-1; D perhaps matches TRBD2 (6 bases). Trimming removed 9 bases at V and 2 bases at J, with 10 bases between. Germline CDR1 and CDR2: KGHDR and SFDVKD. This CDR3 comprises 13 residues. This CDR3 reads CATSEGAYNEQFF. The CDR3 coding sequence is TGTGCCACCTCGGAGGGCGCCTACAATGAGCAGTTCTTC.

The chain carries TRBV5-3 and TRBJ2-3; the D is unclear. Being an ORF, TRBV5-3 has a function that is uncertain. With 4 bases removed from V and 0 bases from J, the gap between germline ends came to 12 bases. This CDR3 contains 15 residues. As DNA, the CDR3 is TGTGCCAGAAGCGGACCCCAAGCTAGCACAGATACGCAGTATTTT. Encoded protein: CARSGPQASTDTQYF.

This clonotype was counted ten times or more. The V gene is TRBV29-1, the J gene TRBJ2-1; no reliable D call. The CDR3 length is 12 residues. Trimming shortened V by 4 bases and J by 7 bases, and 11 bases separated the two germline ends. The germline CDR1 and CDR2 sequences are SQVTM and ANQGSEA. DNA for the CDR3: TGCAGCGTTGCGATGGGTCCTAATGAGCAGTTCTTC. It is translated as CSVAMGPNEQFF.

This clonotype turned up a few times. CDR3 DNA: TGTGCCAGCAGCTTGGGACCTAGCGGGGAGCAGTTCTTC. Translating it yields CASSLGPSGEQFF. The chain employs TRBV7-2 and TRBJ2-1; TRBD2 aligns across 8 bases. Looked up from germline, CDR1 is SGHTA and CDR2 is FQGNSA. The CDR3 covers 13 residues. After removal of 3 bases from V and 10 bases from J, the junction contained 5 bases not matched to a gene.

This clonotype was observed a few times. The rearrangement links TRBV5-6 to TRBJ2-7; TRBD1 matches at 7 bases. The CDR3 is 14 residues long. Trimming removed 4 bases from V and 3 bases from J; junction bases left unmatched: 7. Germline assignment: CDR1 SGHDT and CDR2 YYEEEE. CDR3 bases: TGTGCCAGCAGCGGAGGACAGGAGATCTACGAGCAGTACTTC. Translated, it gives CASSGGQEIYEQYF.

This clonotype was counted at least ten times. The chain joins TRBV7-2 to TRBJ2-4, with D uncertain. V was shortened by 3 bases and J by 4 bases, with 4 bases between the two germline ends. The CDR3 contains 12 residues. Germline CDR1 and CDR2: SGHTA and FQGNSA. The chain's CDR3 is CASSFPKNIQYF. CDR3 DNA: TGTGCCAGCAGCTTCCCTAAAAACATTCAGTACTTC.

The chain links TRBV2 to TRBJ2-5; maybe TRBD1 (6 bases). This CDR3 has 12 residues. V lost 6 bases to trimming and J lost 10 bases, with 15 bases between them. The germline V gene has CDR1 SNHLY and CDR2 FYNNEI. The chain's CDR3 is CASSYSRDIQYF. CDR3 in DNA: TGTGCCAGCAGCTACTCCCGGGACATCCAGTACTTC.

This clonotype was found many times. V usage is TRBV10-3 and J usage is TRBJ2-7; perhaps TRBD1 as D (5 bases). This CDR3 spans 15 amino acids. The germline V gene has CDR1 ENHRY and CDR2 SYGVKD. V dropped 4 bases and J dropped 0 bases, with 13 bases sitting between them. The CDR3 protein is CAISGTQVSSYEQYF. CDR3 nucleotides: TGTGCCATCAGTGGCACACAGGTCAGCTCCTACGAGCAGTACTTC.

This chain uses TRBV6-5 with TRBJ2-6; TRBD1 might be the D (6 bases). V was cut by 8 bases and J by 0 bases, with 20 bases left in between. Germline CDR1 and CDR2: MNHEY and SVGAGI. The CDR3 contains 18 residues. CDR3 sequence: CASRPPGHRFSGANVLTF. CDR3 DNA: TGTGCCAGCCGGCCACCGGGACACCGATTCTCTGGGGCCAACGTCCTGACTTTC.

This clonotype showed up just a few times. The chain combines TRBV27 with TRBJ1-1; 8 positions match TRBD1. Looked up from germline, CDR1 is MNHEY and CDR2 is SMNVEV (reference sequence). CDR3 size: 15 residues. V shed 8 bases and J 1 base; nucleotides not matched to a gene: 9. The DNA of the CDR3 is TGTGCCAGCCGATTGACAGGGGCTGAGAACACTGAAGCTTTCTTT. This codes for CASRLTGAENTEAFF.

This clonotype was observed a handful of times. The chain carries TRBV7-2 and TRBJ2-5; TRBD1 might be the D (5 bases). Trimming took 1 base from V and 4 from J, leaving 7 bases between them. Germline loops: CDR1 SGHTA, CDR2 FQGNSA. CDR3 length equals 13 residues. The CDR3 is CASSLGQSETQYF. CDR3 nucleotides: TGTGCCAGCAGCTTAGGACAGTCAGAGACCCAGTACTTC.

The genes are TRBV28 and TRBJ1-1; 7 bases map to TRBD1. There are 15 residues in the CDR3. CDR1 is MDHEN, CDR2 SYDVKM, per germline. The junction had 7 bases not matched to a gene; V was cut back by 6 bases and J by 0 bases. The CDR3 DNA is TGTGCCAGCAGGCTTCCCGGGACAGTGAACACTGAAGCTTTCTTT. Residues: CASRLPGTVNTEAFF.

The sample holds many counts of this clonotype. The CDR3 reads CAWSDGENQPQHF. CDR3 DNA: TGTGCCTGGAGTGACGGGGAGAATCAGCCCCAGCATTTT. The chain joins TRBV30 to TRBJ1-5; D is unresolved. The germline V gene encodes CDR1 GTSNPN and CDR2 SVGIG (reference sequence). Trimming took off 1 base at V and 4 bases at J, with 8 bases between the two ends. This CDR3 contains 13 residues.

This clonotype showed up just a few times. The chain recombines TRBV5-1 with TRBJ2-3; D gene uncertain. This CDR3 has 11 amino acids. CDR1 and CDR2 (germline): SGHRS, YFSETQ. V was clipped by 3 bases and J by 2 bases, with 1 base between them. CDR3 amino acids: CASSYTDTQYF. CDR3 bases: TGCGCCAGCAGCTACACAGATACGCAGTATTTT.

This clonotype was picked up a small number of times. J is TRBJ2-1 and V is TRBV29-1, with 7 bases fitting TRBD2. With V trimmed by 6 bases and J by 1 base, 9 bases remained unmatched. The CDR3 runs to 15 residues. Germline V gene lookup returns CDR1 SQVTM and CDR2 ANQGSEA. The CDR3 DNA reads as TGCAGCGTGTCAGGGAGCGGGATTTCCTACAATGAGCAGTTCTTC. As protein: CSVSGSGISYNEQFF.

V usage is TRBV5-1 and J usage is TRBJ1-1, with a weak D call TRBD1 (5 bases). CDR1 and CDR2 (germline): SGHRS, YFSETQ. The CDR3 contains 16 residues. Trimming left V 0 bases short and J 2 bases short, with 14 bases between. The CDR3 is CASSLDSRGRNTEAFF. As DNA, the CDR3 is TGCGCCAGCAGCTTGGACTCGAGGGGCCGAAACACTGAAGCTTTCTTT.

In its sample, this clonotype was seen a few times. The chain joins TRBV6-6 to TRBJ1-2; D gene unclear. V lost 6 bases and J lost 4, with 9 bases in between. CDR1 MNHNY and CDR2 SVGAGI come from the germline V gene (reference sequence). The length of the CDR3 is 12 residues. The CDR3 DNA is TGTGCCAGCAGATCAGGCCTCTATGGCTACACCTTC. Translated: CASRSGLYGYTF.

CDR3 sequence: CSADAQGNEQFF. The DNA for the CDR3 is TGCAGCGCGGACGCCCAAGGGAATGAGCAGTTCTTC. The chain is built from TRBV29-1 and TRBJ2-1; no reliable D call. Germline V lookup: CDR1 SQVTM, CDR2 ANQGSEA. Trimming shortened V by 7 bases and J by 7 bases, and 14 bases separated the two germline ends. This CDR3 spans 12 amino acids.

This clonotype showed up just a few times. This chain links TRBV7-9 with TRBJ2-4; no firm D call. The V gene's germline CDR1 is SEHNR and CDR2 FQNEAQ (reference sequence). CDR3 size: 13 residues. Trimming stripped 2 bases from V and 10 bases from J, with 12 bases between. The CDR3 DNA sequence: TGTGCCAGCAGCTTATTAGGTTCGGAGATTCAGTACTTC. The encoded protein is CASSLLGSEIQYF.